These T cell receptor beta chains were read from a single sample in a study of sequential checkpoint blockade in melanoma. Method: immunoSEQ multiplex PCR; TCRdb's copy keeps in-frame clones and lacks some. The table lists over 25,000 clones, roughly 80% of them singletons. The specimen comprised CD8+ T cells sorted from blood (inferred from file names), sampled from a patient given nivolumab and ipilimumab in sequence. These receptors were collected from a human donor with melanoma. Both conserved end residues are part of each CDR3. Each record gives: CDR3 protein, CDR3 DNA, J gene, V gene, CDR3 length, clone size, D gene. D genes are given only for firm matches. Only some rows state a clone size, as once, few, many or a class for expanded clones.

CDR3aa: CAIRDSRTGLRDTQYF
CDR3nt: TGTGCCATCAGAGACTCCCGCACAGGGCTCCGCGATACGCAGTATTTT
j_gene: TRBJ2-3
v_gene: TRBV10-3
len: 16
abundance: NA
d_gene: NA

CDR3aa: CRVSSQPQHF
CDR3nt: TGCAGGGTTTCTTCTCAGCCCCAGCATTTT
j_gene: TRBJ1-5
v_gene: TRBV29-1
len: 10
abundance: NA
d_gene: NA

CDR3aa: CASSSRSYNEQFF
CDR3nt: TGTGCCAGCAGTAGCCGCTCCTACAATGAGCAGTTCTTC
j_gene: TRBJ2-1
v_gene: TRBV27
len: 13
abundance: NA
d_gene: NA

CDR3aa: CSVVRGAEAFF
CDR3nt: TGCAGCGTTGTGCGGGGGGCTGAAGCTTTCTTT
j_gene: TRBJ1-1
v_gene: TRBV29-1
len: 11
abundance: NA
d_gene: NA

CDR3aa: CASSLFVAGSYEQYF
CDR3nt: TGTGCCAGCAGCTTATTTGTAGCGGGGTCTTACGAGCAGTACTTC
j_gene: TRBJ2-7
v_gene: TRBV7-9
len: 15
abundance: NA
d_gene: TRBD2

CDR3aa: CASSSTGGNTEAFF
CDR3nt: TGCGCCAGCAGCTCTACCGGGGGAAACACTGAAGCTTTCTTT
j_gene: TRBJ1-1
v_gene: TRBV5-1
len: 14
abundance: NA
d_gene: NA

CDR3aa: CASSERENSPLHF
CDR3nt: TGTGCCAGCAGTGAACGGGAAAATTCACCCCTCCACTTT
j_gene: TRBJ1-6
v_gene: TRBV6-5
len: 13
abundance: NA
d_gene: NA

CDR3aa: CASSFETYSYEQYF
CDR3nt: TGTGCCAGCAGCTTCGAGACATACTCCTACGAGCAGTACTTC
j_gene: TRBJ2-7
v_gene: TRBV7-2
len: 14
abundance: NA
d_gene: NA

CDR3aa: CASSQLQGELTDTQYF
CDR3nt: TGCGCCAGCAGCCAACTACAGGGGGAGCTCACAGATACGCAGTATTTT
j_gene: TRBJ2-3
v_gene: TRBV4-1
len: 16
abundance: NA
d_gene: TRBD1

CDR3aa: CASSWDNSYEQYF
CDR3nt: TGCGCCAGCAGCTGGGACAATTCCTACGAGCAGTACTTC
j_gene: TRBJ2-7
v_gene: TRBV5-1
len: 13
abundance: NA
d_gene: NA

CDR3aa: CASSLGTGYEQYF
CDR3nt: TGTGCCAGCAGCTTAGGGACAGGCTACGAGCAGTACTTC
j_gene: TRBJ2-7
v_gene: TRBV11-3
len: 13
abundance: once
d_gene: TRBD1

CDR3aa: CASSLPPAGVYEQYF
CDR3nt: TGTGCCAGCAGCTTACCCCCAGCGGGTGTTTACGAGCAGTACTTC
j_gene: TRBJ2-7
v_gene: TRBV5-5
len: 15
abundance: NA
d_gene: NA

CDR3aa: CASSLGRGDEQFF
CDR3nt: TGTGCCAGCAGTTTAGGGAGGGGGGATGAGCAGTTCTTC
j_gene: TRBJ2-1
v_gene: TRBV28
len: 13
abundance: few
d_gene: NA

CDR3aa: CASSRDREDTQYF
CDR3nt: TGTGCCAGCAGCCGGGACAGGGAAGATACGCAGTATTTT
j_gene: TRBJ2-3
v_gene: TRBV7-2
len: 13
abundance: NA
d_gene: TRBD1

CDR3aa: CASSVLAGLADTQYF
CDR3nt: TGTGCCAGCAGCGTACTAGCGGGGTTGGCAGATACGCAGTATTTT
j_gene: TRBJ2-3
v_gene: TRBV7-9
len: 15
abundance: NA
d_gene: TRBD2

CDR3aa: CASGTGTGTSYEQYF
CDR3nt: TGTGCTAGTGGTACCGGGACAGGGACCTCCTACGAGCAGTACTTC
j_gene: TRBJ2-7
v_gene: TRBV12-5
len: 15
abundance: once
d_gene: TRBD1